The 18 T cell receptor beta chains listed next were all sequenced from one sample in a study of shared clonotypes between healthy human individuals (dated by TCRdb to about 2020). Receptor amplification or capture employed the immunoSEQ multiplex PCR assay. TCRdb re-hosts the immuneACCESS table, in-frame sequences only. Its copies lack some clones; in the studies checked, an unresolved V gene accounts for under half of them, and the cause for the rest is not known. Present in this sample are over 2,000,000 clones, roughly 93% of which were seen just once. Around 1.7% of the sample belongs to the ten largest clones. CD8 naive samples were obtained by positive selection for CCR7 among CD45RO-negative cells, yielding a CD45RA+CCR7+ population from which TemRA cells were excluded. Input material: naive CD8+ T cells from PBMCs. Explained via the paper, the cell subset or site label denotes: CD45RA+CCR7+. These receptors were obtained from a man in his late teens or twenties in good health. Some clones in this sample may be carry-over from other donors' samples.

The V call is TRBV5-4, the J call TRBJ2-3; D ambiguous. Germline V lookup: CDR1 SGHNT, CDR2 YYREEE (reference sequence). Trimming took 2 bases from V and 6 from J, leaving 7 bases between them. This CDR3 comprises 12 residues. The CDR3 DNA follows: TGTGCCAGCAGCTTCGGACCGGATACGCAGTATTTT. Protein product: CASSFGPDTQYF.

To note about this clone: Other nucleotide sequences from this sample produce the same CDR3. The chain links TRBV6-5 to TRBJ1-2, with unresolved D. This CDR3 region has 13 residues. Germline V gene lookup returns CDR1 MNHEY and CDR2 SVGAGI. Trimming removed 5 bases from V and 4 bases from J, with 11 bases in between. CDR3 nucleotides: TGTGCCAGCAGTACGACGGGAGGCTATGGCTACACCTTC. It translates to CASSTTGGYGYTF.

The chain links TRBV6-5 to TRBJ2-5, with D tentatively TRBD1 (5 bases). This CDR3 is built from 13 residues. Per the germline V gene, CDR1 is MNHEY and CDR2 is SVGAGI. Trimming shortened V by 6 bases and J by 5 bases, and 13 bases separated the two germline ends. The CDR3 bases are TGTGCCAGCAGGGGAAGGGGAAAGGAGACCCAGTACTTC. Translated: CASRGRGKETQYF.

In DNA form, the CDR3 reads TGTGCCAGCAGCTTAGTGGCAGGGTTAGCCAAAAACATTCAGTACTTC. Translated: CASSLVAGLAKNIQYF. The rearrangement uses TRBV7-9 and TRBJ2-4; tentative D call: TRBD1 (5 bases). Germline loops: CDR1 SEHNR, CDR2 FQNEAQ (reference sequence). This CDR3 region has 16 residues. Trimming pared 1 base from V and 0 bases from J, leaving 10 bases between.

J is TRBJ2-5 and V is TRBV7-9, with D unclear. Germline loops: CDR1 SEHNR, CDR2 FQNEAQ (reference sequence). The CDR3 totals 14 residues. The V end lost 3 bases, the J end lost 2 bases, and 10 bases lay between the germline ends. In nucleotides, the CDR3 is TGTGCCAGCAGCTTTATTGCAGATCAAGAGACCCAGTACTTC. Translation: CASSFIADQETQYF.

The V gene is TRBV6-5, the J gene TRBJ2-7; D not certain. In germline, CDR1 is MNHEY, CDR2 SVGAGI. Trimming removed 5 bases at V and 2 bases at J, with 16 bases between. This CDR3 spans 15 amino acids. Here the CDR3 DNA reads TGTGCCAGCAGTCCCGGGTCCCCAACCCCCTACGAGCAGTACTTC. Protein: CASSPGSPTPYEQYF.

V and J are TRBV27 and TRBJ2-5; 7 positions agree with TRBD1. The J call may be in error: the DNA end matches TRBJ2-7 better. Per the germline V gene, CDR1 is MNHEY and CDR2 is SMNVEV (reference sequence). The CDR3 has 12 residues. This CDR3 is CASSTGTAEQYF. DNA for the CDR3: TGTGCCAGCAGTACTGGGACAGCCGAGCAGTACTTC.

This chain connects TRBV7-9 to TRBJ2-3; 8 positions match TRBD1. Germline assignment: CDR1 SEHNR and CDR2 FQNEAQ (reference sequence). The CDR3 runs to 15 residues. With V trimmed by 1 base and J by 5 bases, 5 bases remained unmatched. The CDR3 loop is CASSLVGQGLDTQYF. As DNA, the CDR3 is TGTGCCAGCAGCTTAGTCGGACAGGGTCTAGATACGCAGTATTTT. The complete variable domain, with remaining parts taken from reference TRBV7-9 and TRBJ2-3, reads DTGVSQNPRHKITKRGQNVTFRCDPISEHNRLYWYRQTLGQGPEFLTYFQNEAQLEKSRLLSDRFSAERPKGSFSTLEIQRTEQGDSAMYLCASSLVGQGLDTQYFGPGTRLTVL.

The CDR3 DNA reads as TGTGCCAGCAGCTCCGGGACAGGGGATGGGAGCAATCAGCCCCAGCATTTT. Protein product: CASSSGTGDGSNQPQHF. This sequence joins TRBV13 and TRBJ1-5; 10 bases are shared with TRBD1. V lost 4 bases and J lost 1; bases outside the gene matches: 7. This CDR3 spans 17 amino acids. Germline-derived CDR1 and CDR2 are PRHDT and FYEKMQ (reference sequence).

The chain uses TRBV27 and TRBJ2-3; 9 nucleotides line up with TRBD1. This CDR3 has 17 amino acids. The germline CDR1 and CDR2 sequences are MNHEY and SMNVEV (reference sequence). V lost 4 bases and J lost 2; bases outside the gene matches: 10. The CDR3 DNA reads TGTGCCAGCAGTTCCATTTTATGGGACAGGGACACAGATACGCAGTATTTT. Residues: CASSSILWDRDTDTQYF.

V and J are TRBV7-9 and TRBJ2-1; a possible D gene is TRBD2 (5 bases). With 2 bases removed from V and 7 bases from J, the gap between germline ends came to 9 bases. The length of the CDR3 is 13 residues. The germline V gene encodes CDR1 SEHNR and CDR2 FQNEAQ (reference sequence). In nucleotides, the CDR3 is TGTGCCAGCAGCTTAATACTAGAGAATGAGCAGTTCTTC. It translates to CASSLILENEQFF. The variable domain in full, with the rest retrieved from reference TRBV7-9 and TRBJ2-1, is DTGVSQNPRHKITKRGQNVTFRCDPISEHNRLYWYRQTLGQGPEFLTYFQNEAQLEKSRLLSDRFSAERPKGSFSTLEIQRTEQGDSAMYLCASSLILENEQFFGPGTRLTVL.

As to this clone: This sample includes further DNA sequences coding for the same CDR3. This sequence joins TRBV7-9 and TRBJ2-3, with TRBD2 identical over 7 bases. J gave up 0 bases and V 6 bases, and 6 bases lay outside the gene matches. This CDR3 comprises 15 residues. The germline gives CDR1 SEHNR, CDR2 FQNEAQ (reference sequence). The CDR3 loop reads CASSSAGISTDTQYF. CDR3 nucleotides: TGTGCCAGCAGTTCAGCGGGGATAAGCACAGATACGCAGTATTTT.

J is TRBJ2-3 and V is TRBV28; D is ambiguous. The CDR3 runs to 14 residues. Per the germline V gene, CDR1 is MDHEN and CDR2 is SYDVKM. V shed 3 bases and J shed 2 bases, with 9 bases lying between them. CDR3 sequence reads: CASSFEKYTDTQYF. The DNA of the CDR3 is TGTGCCAGCAGTTTTGAGAAATACACAGATACGCAGTATTTT.

V is TRBV28 and J is TRBJ1-5, with TRBD1 as a possible D gene (5 bases). Trimming removed 8 bases at V and 3 bases at J, with 20 bases between. Germline values: CDR1 MDHEN, CDR2 SYDVKM. There are 16 residues in the CDR3. The CDR3: CASRLAPGGVNQPQHF. The DNA of the CDR3 is TGTGCCAGCCGTCTAGCCCCGGGGGGGGTCAATCAGCCCCAGCATTTT.

The chain has TRBV27 and TRBJ1-2; D perhaps matches TRBD1 (5 bases). CDR3 length: 14 amino acids. Per the germline V gene, CDR1 is MNHEY and CDR2 is SMNVEV (reference sequence). V was pared by 1 base and J by 6 bases, with 12 bases between. DNA of the CDR3: TGTGCCAGCAGTTTATTTCCGGGGGTCCATGGCTACACCTTC. This sequence encodes CASSLFPGVHGYTF.

DNA for the CDR3: TGTGCCAGCAGTGAATTAGCCCAAAAGGGCTACGAGCAGTACTTC. It is translated as CASSELAQKGYEQYF. The chain couples TRBV6-1 to TRBJ2-7; D remains unclear. This CDR3 is 15 amino acids long. Trimming took off 2 bases at V and 3 bases at J, with 14 bases between the two ends. Germline CDR1 reads MNHNS; CDR2 reads SASEGT.

The chain has TRBV30 and TRBJ2-7, with D maybe TRBD2 (6 bases). The CDR3 totals 14 residues. Germline V CDR1 and CDR2: GTSNPN, SVGIG (reference sequence). Trimming shortened V by 0 bases and J by 3 bases, and 12 bases separated the two germline ends. The CDR3 DNA is TGTGCCTGGAGTGTACTAGCAGAGAGCTACGAGCAGTACTTC. This translates into CAWSVLAESYEQYF. Based on the CDR3 plus reference TRBV30 and TRBJ2-7, the full variable domain is SQTIHQWPATLVQPVGSPLSLECTVEGTSNPNLYWYRQAAGRGLQLLFYSVGIGQISSEVPQNLSASRPQDRQFILSSKKLLLSDSGFYLCAWSVLAESYEQYFGPGTRLTVT.

The CDR3 loop reads CASSKQGVVNNEQFF. CDR3 in DNA: TGTGCCAGCAGCAAGCAGGGGGTGGTAAACAATGAGCAGTTCTTC. This rearrangement joins TRBV9 to TRBJ2-1; 7 bases map to TRBD1. Losses at the gene ends were 4 bases for V and 5 bases for J; bases not matched to a gene: 9. The CDR3 sequence is 15 residues long. CDR1 is SGDLS and CDR2 is YYNGEE in the germline V gene.